This T cell receptor (beta chain) appears in the sequencing data of a study of T cells after yellow fever vaccination. In this sample, this clonotype turned up many times. This CDR3 has 15 residues. J lost 7 bases, V lost 4 bases, and 8 bases had no gene match. Germline V gives CDR1 MNHEY, CDR2 SVGEGT. 5'RACE template switching added a universal primer site and UMIs to TCR cDNA. In TCRdb, the 5' RACE reads were re-called with MiXCR into one record per CDR3 protein. The sample has about 120,000 distinct CDR3 sequences; around 7.2% are singletons. The V call is TRBV6-2 or TRBV6-3, the J call TRBJ1-5; 9 bases fit TRBD1. The sequence derives from a man between 18 and 35 years old who received the YFV17D yellow fever vaccine. The starting material was CD4+ T cells sorted from PBMCs, obtained about 49 days after the first yellow fever vaccination. The CDR3 spells CASSFTGGSGQPQHF. CDR3 DNA sequence: TGTGCCAGCAGTTTTACAGGGGGCTCAGGGCAGCCCCAGCATTTT.